Listed here is a single T cell receptor beta chain. This sample is part of a study of blood T cell repertoires in COVID-19. Study information: T cells, B-cell-depleted T cells, or PBMCs provided the cDNA or gDNA that served as material.

Under the authors' procedure: Nucleated cell counts were estimated from reference gene primer amplification. Sequenced by immunoSEQ multiplex PCR; TCRdb stores in-frame clones only, minus some. V and J calls and clone size are copied from that table; D and trimming were computed from the DNA. Found here are over 250,000 clones, approximately 90% of them singletons; the top ten hold 6.3%. Recruited during active infection, patients (from Seattle) were subsequently followed longitudinally. This CDR3 comprises 14 residues. The rearrangement joins TRBV1 to TRBJ2-1; the table's TRBD1 call for D was not verified on the DNA. TRBV1 is a pseudogene. This clonotype originated in a woman aged 50 to 60 with COVID-19, enrolled during active disease. The specimen sequenced was peripheral blood. The CDR3 spells CTSRGPGTLNEQFF. CDR3 DNA: TGCACCAGCAGGGGACCCGGGACACTAAATGAGCAGTTCTTC.